A single sample is the source of the 27 T cell receptor beta chains below, sequenced in a study of identical twins. One entry per CDR3 protein results from TCRdb running MiXCR on the 5' RACE reads. This repertoire shows around 1.7 million distinct CDR3 sequences, about 32% found once; its top ten account for over 0.25%. The sample consisted of cord blood. All receptors come from a newborn girl in good health.

The CDR3 nucleotides are TGTGCCTGGAAGGGTGTGGGCGAGCAGTACTTC. It encodes CAWKGVGEQYF. This chain connects TRBV30 to TRBJ2-7; D is unclear. CDR1 GTSNPN and CDR2 SVGIG come from the germline V gene (reference sequence). Between the trimmed V and J ends, which lost 4 bases and 6 bases, there was a span of 10 bases. The CDR3 loop spans 11 amino acids. Full variable domain (missing parts from reference TRBV30 and TRBJ2-7): SQTIHQWPATLVQPVGSPLSLECTVEGTSNPNLYWYRQAAGRGLQLLFYSVGIGQISSEVPQNLSASRPQDRQFILSSKKLLLSDSGFYLCAWKGVGEQYFGPGTRLTVT.

The chain couples TRBV30 to TRBJ2-1; 11 nucleotides align to TRBD2. Trimming cost V 2 bases and J 15 bases; bases outside gene matches: 6. The CDR3 runs 12 residues. Germline V gene sequence: CDR1 GTSNPN, CDR2 SVGIG (reference sequence). The CDR3 protein is CAWSNSGGAGFF. The CDR3 DNA reads as TGTGCCTGGAGTAATAGCGGGGGGGCTGGGTTCTTC.

This clonotype showed up just a few times. The chain is built from TRBV27 and TRBJ2-7; D remains unclear. The CDR3 spans 16 residues. Germline V gene data show CDR1 as MNHEY and CDR2 as SMNVEV (reference sequence). V lost 5 bases and J lost 0, with 17 bases in between. The DNA of the CDR3 is TGTGCCAGCAGTCCCCCAGCTAGGAGAGGCTCCTACGAGCAGTACTTC. Its protein product is CASSPPARRGSYEQYF.

This clonotype is a singleton in its sample. The gene calls are TRBV10-3 and TRBJ2-3; tentative D call: TRBD2 (5 bases). CDR3 size: 15 residues. Germline V gene data show CDR1 as ENHRY and CDR2 as SYGVKD. Trimming cost V 4 bases and J 4 bases, with 15 bases left between them. The CDR3 DNA is TGTGCCATCAGTGGTCGAATCGGGCGGGCAGATACGCAGTATTTT. Translation gives CAISGRIGRADTQYF.

This clonotype was seen repeatedly, ten times or more. The rearrangement links TRBV7-2 to TRBJ2-3; D unclear. Germline CDR1 SGHTA, CDR2 FQGNSA. The CDR3 extends over 10 amino acids. V was clipped by 3 bases and J by 7 bases, with 2 bases between them. This CDR3 reads CASSLYTQYF. As DNA, the CDR3 is TGTGCCAGCAGCTTGTATACGCAGTATTTT.

The rearrangement links TRBV25-1 to TRBJ1-2; TRBD1 aligns across 9 bases. The germline gives CDR1 MGHDK, CDR2 SYGVNS. The CDR3 contains 15 residues. Losses at the gene ends were 4 bases for V and 3 bases for J; bases not matched to a gene: 6. The CDR3 here is CASSGRGQGHYGYTF. CDR3 DNA sequence: TGTGCCAGCAGTGGAAGGGGACAGGGACACTATGGCTACACCTTC.

This clonotype was seen only a few times. CDR3 DNA: TGTGCCAGCAGTTACAGCGGGAAATACAATGAGCAGTTCTTC. Amino acid sequence: CASSYSGKYNEQFF. The rearrangement links TRBV6-5 to TRBJ2-1; 7 bases map to TRBD2. CDR1 and CDR2 (germline): MNHEY, SVGAGI. This CDR3 contains 14 residues. V gave up 2 bases and J gave up 4 bases; unmatched junction bases: 2.

This clonotype was recorded at least ten times. The chain combines TRBV5-1 with TRBJ2-1; 11 bases map to TRBD2. The V and J ends lost 0 bases and 4 bases, in that order; junction bases with no gene match: 3. In germline, CDR1 is SGHRS, CDR2 YFSETQ. The CDR3 is made up of 16 amino acids. The CDR3 here is CASSLAPSGRYNEQFF. CDR3 sequence (DNA): TGCGCCAGCAGCTTGGCCCCTAGCGGGAGGTACAATGAGCAGTTCTTC.

In its sample, this clonotype was seen many times. The chain uses TRBV29-1 and TRBJ2-1; no clear D. The CDR3 covers 10 residues. V lost 6 bases and J 9 bases, leaving 9 bases between the germline ends. Looked up from germline, CDR1 is SQVTM and CDR2 is ANQGSEA. The CDR3 protein is CSVKEGEQFF. As DNA, the CDR3 is TGCAGCGTGAAAGAAGGTGAGCAGTTCTTC.

The chain couples TRBV28 to TRBJ2-3; 16 nucleotides agree with TRBD2. Germline V gene lookup returns CDR1 MDHEN and CDR2 SYDVKM. This CDR3 spans 15 amino acids. J lost 5 bases, V lost 8 bases, and 4 bases had no gene match. The CDR3 loop is CASQGLAGGGDTQYF. CDR3 DNA: TGTGCCAGCCAGGGACTAGCGGGAGGGGGAGATACGCAGTATTTT.

This clonotype showed up many times. The rearrangement uses TRBV11-2 and TRBJ1-1, with 8 bases that match TRBD1. Trimming removed 5 bases from V and 1 base from J; junction bases left unmatched: 6. The CDR3 covers 15 residues. Germline V gene lookup returns CDR1 SGHAT and CDR2 FQNNGV. The CDR3 DNA follows: TGTGCCAGCAGCCCCAGACAGGGGCGGAACACTGAAGCTTTCTTT. This encodes CASSPRQGRNTEAFF.

V and J are TRBV10-2 and TRBJ2-1; TRBD1 might be the D (5 bases). This CDR3 is built from 14 residues. V lost 8 bases and J lost 3, with 14 bases in between. Germline V gene lookup returns CDR1 WSHSY and CDR2 SAAADI. CDR3 protein: CASGARQNYNEQFF. Written as DNA, the CDR3 is TGCGCCAGCGGGGCTCGGCAGAACTACAATGAGCAGTTCTTC.

V usage is TRBV5-1 and J usage is TRBJ2-5; possible D gene TRBD2, 5 bases. The ends were cut back, 0 bases at V and 11 bases at J, with 23 bases in the middle. Per germline, CDR1 SGHRS and CDR2 YFSETQ. CDR3 size: 16 residues. For the CDR3, the DNA is TGCGCCAGCAGCTTGGGGACTGGATACGACTACAATGAGCAGTACTTC. Protein product: CASSLGTGYDYNEQYF. Drawing the rest from reference TRBV5-1 and TRBJ2-5, the complete variable domain is KAGVTQTPRYLIKTRGQQVTLSCSPISGHRSVSWYQQTPGQGLQFLFEYFSETQRNKGNFPGRFSGRQFSNSRSEMNVSTLELGDSALYLCASSLGTGYDYNEQYFGPGTRLLVL.

V usage is TRBV20-1 and J usage is TRBJ2-2; TRBD1 agrees at 7 bases. The V segment lost 2 bases and the J segment 0 bases; nucleotides outside the gene matches: 3. Germline V gene lookup returns CDR1 DFQATT and CDR2 SNEGSKA (reference sequence). The CDR3 is 15 amino acids. CDR3 amino acids: CSARRTGSNTGELFF. The CDR3 DNA sequence: TGCAGTGCTAGACGGACAGGCTCGAACACCGGGGAGCTGTTTTTT.

This clonotype was detected a few times. The chain carries TRBV28 and TRBJ2-5; maybe TRBD2 (6 bases). V lost 2 bases to trimming and J lost 2 bases, with 12 bases between them. Looked up from germline, CDR1 is MDHEN and CDR2 is SYDVKM. CDR3 length equals 15 residues. CDR3 bases: TGTGCCAGCAGTTTAGCGGGGCGCACGCAAGAGACCCAGTACTTC. Amino acid sequence: CASSLAGRTQETQYF.

This clonotype has a count of ten or more. The chain recombines TRBV9 with TRBJ2-3; 9 bases are a match to TRBD1. Germline V gene data show CDR1 as SGDLS and CDR2 as YYNGEE. The V gene end was trimmed by 1 base and the J gene end by 4 bases; junction bases not matched to a gene: 4. CDR3 length: 15 amino acids. The CDR3 sequence is CASSVHRGRSDTQYF. The CDR3 DNA follows: TGTGCCAGCAGCGTACACAGGGGGCGCTCAGATACGCAGTATTTT.

This clonotype was observed a handful of times. This rearrangement joins TRBV20-1 to TRBJ2-5; D is perhaps TRBD2 (5 bases). The DNA end lines up better with TRBJ2-7; the J call may be wrong. The CDR3 loop spans 11 amino acids. Germline V gives CDR1 DFQATT, CDR2 SNEGSKA (reference sequence). CDR3 in amino acids: CSATGNYEQYF. The CDR3 DNA reads TGCAGTGCTACGGGGAACTACGAGCAGTACTTC.

This clonotype was recorded a few times. The V and J genes are TRBV4-2 and TRBJ2-1; 12 bases match TRBD2. CDR1 and CDR2 (germline): LGHNA, YNFKEQ. The CDR3 extends over 15 amino acids. Written as DNA, the CDR3 is TGTGCGTGCAGCCATGCTAGCGGGGGGGCAGATGAGCAGTTCTTC. The encoded protein is CACSHASGGADEQFF.

The chain links TRBV24-1 to TRBJ2-5; TRBD2 aligns across 10 bases. CDR1 and CDR2 (germline): KGHDR, SFDVKD. The CDR3 extends over 15 amino acids. V was pared by 5 bases and J by 4 bases, with 6 bases of the junction left unmatched. Here the CDR3 reads CATSAKREGRETQYF. DNA for the CDR3: TGTGCCACCAGTGCTAAGCGGGAGGGCCGAGAGACCCAGTACTTC.

This clonotype was seen many times. The J gene is TRBJ2-3, the V gene TRBV10-3; a possible D gene is TRBD2 (6 bases). CDR1 is ENHRY and CDR2 is SYGVKD in the germline V gene. The CDR3 extends over 13 amino acids. The V end lost 6 bases, the J end lost 5 bases, and 12 bases lay between the germline ends. CDR3 nucleotides: TGTGCCATCAGAACGGGGGAGCGAGATACGCAGTATTTT. Protein: CAIRTGERDTQYF.

The table lists this clonotype with a few counts. The CDR3 coding sequence is TGTGCCATCAGTGACCGACTAGCGGGGGGGCTCCAAGAGACCCAGTACTTC. Amino acid sequence: CAISDRLAGGLQETQYF. The V and J genes are TRBV10-3 and TRBJ2-5, with TRBD2 matching 14 bases. V dropped 3 bases and J dropped 1; count of bases not matched to a gene: 4. Germline V gene data show CDR1 as ENHRY and CDR2 as SYGVKD. This CDR3 spans 17 amino acids.

The chain employs TRBV25-1 and TRBJ1-5, with a weak D call TRBD1 (6 bases). Trimming stripped 3 bases from V and 6 bases from J, with 15 bases between. The CDR3 has 15 amino acids. The germline CDR1 and CDR2 sequences are MGHDK and SYGVNS. CDR3: CASSDTGYGSQPQHF. The CDR3 DNA reads TGTGCCAGCAGTGACACAGGGTATGGGAGTCAGCCCCAGCATTTT.

A note on this clonotype: This may arise from a read error, as a much more abundant clone is one base away. This rearrangement joins TRBV7-8 to TRBJ2-4; 10 bases are a match to TRBD2. The germline V gene has CDR1 SGHVS and CDR2 FQNEAQ. This CDR3 comprises 17 residues. The CDR3 coding sequence is TGTGCCAGCAGCCCACGACTAGCGGGCTTACTCAAAGACATTCAGTACTTC. Translating gives CASSPRLAGLLKDIQYF.

J is TRBJ1-2 and V is TRBV12-3 or TRBV12-4; a weak D match, TRBD1 (6 bases). The CDR3 spans 11 residues. V lost 5 bases and J 13 bases, leaving 14 bases between the germline ends. In DNA, the CDR3 is TGTGCCAGCAGTGATAGGACAGCTCTCACCTTC. Translating it yields CASSDRTALTF.

V gene TRBV10-3 combines with J gene TRBJ1-2; unclear D gene. V shed 10 bases and J shed 0 bases, with 15 bases lying between them. CDR3 length equals 14 residues. Per germline, CDR1 ENHRY and CDR2 SYGVKD. The chain's CDR3 is CATRQHGANYGYTF. Written as DNA, the CDR3 is TGTGCCACCCGACAACACGGAGCTAACTATGGCTACACCTTC.

A note on this clonotype: An end of the junction differs from the germline gene, which may be a read error. DNA of the CDR3: TGCGCCAACAGCCAGGTACCCCAGAACTCCTATGGCTACACCTTC. It yields the protein CANSQVPQNSYGYTF. The rearrangement uses TRBV4-1 and TRBJ1-2; unclear D gene. The V gene's germline CDR1 is MGHRA and CDR2 YSYEKL. The CDR3 contains 15 residues.

This clonotype has more than one count but fewer than ten. The chain recombines TRBV28 with TRBJ2-1; TRBD1 might be the D (7 bases). This CDR3 region has 14 residues. V lost 9 bases and J 1 base, leaving 13 bases between the germline ends. Germline CDR1 and CDR2: MDHEN and SYDVKM. CDR3 coding DNA: TGTGCCAGTAGGAGGGGGCGTTCCTACAATGAGCAGTTCTTC. Amino acid sequence: CASRRGRSYNEQFF.